This is a list of T cell receptor beta chains from one sample in a study of T cell changes during pregnancy in multiple sclerosis. Libraries were prepared by immunoSEQ multiplex PCR; TCRdb keeps only in-frame clonotypes and omits some of them. The sample yields approximately 60,000 clones, roughly 92% seen once. Source: CD8+ T cells from peripheral blood mononuclear cells, taken in the second trimester of pregnancy. These receptors were collected from a female donor with multiple sclerosis, enrolled in a pregnancy study. Each CDR3 is given with its conserved first and last residue. Fields, in order: J gene, clone size, D gene, V gene, CDR3 protein, CDR3 DNA. The D gene is left open where the match is weak. The size field is filled for only some rows; it gives once, few, many or a size class.

>TRBJ2-1|-|-|TRBV5-6
CASSPEYGGFEQFF
TGTGCCAGCAGCCCGGAGTATGGCGGCTTTGAGCAGTTCTTC
>TRBJ2-1|once|-|TRBV7-9
CASSLENSNEQFF
TGTGCCAGCAGCCTAGAAAACAGCAATGAGCAGTTCTTC
>TRBJ1-1|-|-|TRBV2
CASSEGALGNTEAFF
TGTGCCAGCAGTGAGGGGGCCCTGGGCAACACTGAAGCTTTCTTT
>TRBJ2-3|-|-|TRBV6-6
CAVHPGRGDTQYF
TGTGCCGTACATCCGGGAAGAGGAGATACGCAGTATTTT
>TRBJ2-3|few|-|TRBV28
CASSLWIKLGGHTQYF
TGTGCCAGCAGTTTATGGATTAAACTAGGAGGTCATACGCAGTATTTT
>TRBJ2-1|-|TRBD2|TRBV5-8
CASSNGLAGDEQFF
TGTGCCAGCAGCAACGGACTAGCGGGAGATGAGCAGTTCTTC
>TRBJ1-5|many|-|TRBV7-8
CASSLQGTFDQPQHF
TGTGCCAGCAGCTTACAGGGTACATTCGATCAGCCCCAGCATTTT
>TRBJ2-7|-|-|TRBV6-5
CASRSANEQYF
TGTGCCAGCAGATCCGCGAACGAGCAGTACTTC
>TRBJ2-1|-|-|TRBV19
CASRAGIYNEQFF
TGTGCCAGTAGAGCAGGGATCTACAATGAGCAGTTCTTC
>TRBJ1-2|-|-|TRBV5-1
CASRWSWRPYGYTF
TGCGCCAGCAGATGGAGTTGGCGGCCCTATGGCTACACCTTC
>TRBJ1-2|-|-|TRBV7-6
CASSLTGLGGYTF
TGTGCCAGCAGCTTAACAGGGCTAGGGGGCTACACCTTC
>TRBJ2-7|-|-|TRBV14
CASSQDDTPYEQYF
TGTGCCAGCAGCCAAGACGACACCCCCTACGAGCAGTACTTC
>TRBJ2-1|once|TRBD2|TRBV27
CASSLGLAGYNEQFF
TGTGCCAGCAGTCTTGGACTAGCGGGATACAATGAGCAGTTCTTC
>TRBJ1-1|-|TRBD1|TRBV7-9
CASSPGGIEAFF
TGTGCCAGCAGCCCAGGGGGCATTGAAGCTTTCTTT
>TRBJ2-5|-|TRBD1|TRBV5-5
CASSDPGQGMETQYF
TGTGCCAGCAGCGATCCGGGACAGGGAATGGAGACCCAGTACTTC